This T cell receptor beta chain emerged from a study of beta chain features in type 1 diabetes. CD4+ naive, central memory, regulatory and stem cell-like memory cells were sorted via CD45RO/CCR7/CD25/CD127/CD95/CD27. Purities in excess of 95% were seen in all sorted populations. Study-wide results and caveats: All four CD4+ subsets from Type 1 diabetes patients carried moderately but significantly shorter TCRB CDR3s.

In its sample, this clone was seen a few times. Its antigen is not known. Expressed TCRB transcripts were sequenced because the entire RNA isolate underwent reverse transcription. The data were produced by immunoSEQ multiplex PCR, yet TCRdb's version contains in-frame clones alone and is incomplete. The sample holds about 650,000 clones, 12% seen once. The material sequenced was naive CD4+ T cells from blood. This receptor was identified in a man under 40 with type 1 diabetes.

CDR3 loop: CASSLSGGHPGNTIYF. The CDR3 nucleotides are TGTGCCAGCAGCTTAAGTGGAGGCCATCCTGGAAACACCATATATTTT. The V and J genes are TRBV11-2 and TRBJ1-3, with unresolved D. This CDR3 is built from 16 residues. CDR1 is SGHAT, CDR2 FQNNGV, per germline. V lost 2 bases and J 2 bases, leaving 13 bases between the germline ends.